This T cell receptor beta chain originates from a study of CD8+ T cells in alopecia areata. Study-level background: Tofacitinib ran for 6 to 18 months before 6 months off drug.

RNA was extracted and reverse transcribed into cDNA as the sequencing template. Some clones are missing from TCRdb's copy, which holds only in-frame ones; the method was immunoSEQ multiplex PCR. The data contain about 150,000 clones, roughly 44% of them seen just once; the ten biggest clones take up about 6.3%. General study points: Shared TCR sequences were less clear between patients than in mice, possibly partly from HLA diversity. Especially in alopecia totalis/universalis, lesional scalp showed greater clonality than normal scalp did.

The CDR3 spans 16 residues. Per germline, CDR1 SGHAT and CDR2 FQNNGV. V lost 4 bases, J lost 4 bases, and 14 bases lay in between. In the case of this clone: What it binds is unknown.

The sequenced sample was CD4+ T cells sorted from blood. The TCR was taken from a human donor with alopecia areata. The rearrangement links TRBV11-2 to TRBJ2-6; no definite D call. The CDR3 DNA reads as TGTGCCAGCAGCTCTTACTCCGGGCCCGGGGCCAACGTCCTGACTTTC. Amino acids: CASSSYSGPGANVLTF.